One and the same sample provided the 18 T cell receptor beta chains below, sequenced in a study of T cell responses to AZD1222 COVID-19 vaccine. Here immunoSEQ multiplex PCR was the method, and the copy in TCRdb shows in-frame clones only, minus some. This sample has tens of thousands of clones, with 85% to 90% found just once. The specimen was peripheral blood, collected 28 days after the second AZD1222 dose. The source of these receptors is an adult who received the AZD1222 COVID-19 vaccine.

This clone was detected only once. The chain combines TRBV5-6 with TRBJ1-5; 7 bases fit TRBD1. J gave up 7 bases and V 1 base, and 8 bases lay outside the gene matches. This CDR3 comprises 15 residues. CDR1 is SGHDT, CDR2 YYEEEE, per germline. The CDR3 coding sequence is TGTGCCAGCAGCTTGAGTCAGGGGGACGGGCAGCCCCAGCATTTT. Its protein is CASSLSQGDGQPQHF. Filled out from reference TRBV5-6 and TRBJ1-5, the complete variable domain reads DAGVTQSPTHLIKTRGQQVTLRCSPKSGHDTVSWYQQALGQGPQFIFQYYEEEERQRGNFPDRFSGHQFPNYSSELNVNALLLGDSALYLCASSLSQGDGQPQHFGDGTRLSIL.

CDR3 sequence reads: CASSQTGGDTEAFF. CDR3 nucleotide sequence: TGTGCCAGCAGCCAAACAGGGGGTGACACTGAAGCTTTCTTT. The gene calls are TRBV3-1 (or the pseudogene TRBV3-2) and TRBJ1-1; TRBD1 aligns across 8 bases. The CDR3 sequence is 14 residues long. V was clipped by 2 bases and J by 3 bases; unmatched bases: 2. Germline loops: CDR1 LGHDT, CDR2 YNNKEL (reference sequence).

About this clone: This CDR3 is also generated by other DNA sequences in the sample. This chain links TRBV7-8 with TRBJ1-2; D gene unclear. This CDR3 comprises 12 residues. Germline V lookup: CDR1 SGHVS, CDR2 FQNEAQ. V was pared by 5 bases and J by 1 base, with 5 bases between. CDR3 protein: CASSPYNYGYTF. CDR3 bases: TGTGCCAGCAGCCCGTATAACTATGGCTACACCTTC.

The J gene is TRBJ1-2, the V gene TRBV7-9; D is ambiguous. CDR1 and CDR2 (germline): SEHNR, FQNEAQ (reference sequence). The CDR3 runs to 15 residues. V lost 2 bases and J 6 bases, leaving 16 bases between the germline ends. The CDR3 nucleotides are TGTGCCAGCAGCTTAATGATAGCAAGCCCACATGGCTACACCTTC. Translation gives CASSLMIASPHGYTF.

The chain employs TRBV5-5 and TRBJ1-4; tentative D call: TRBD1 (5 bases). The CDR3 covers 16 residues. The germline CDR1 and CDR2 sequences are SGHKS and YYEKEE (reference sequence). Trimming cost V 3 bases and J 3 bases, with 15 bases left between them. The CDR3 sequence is CASSSARGTANEKLFF. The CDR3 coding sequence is TGTGCCAGCAGCTCCGCACGAGGGACGGCTAATGAAAAACTGTTTTTT. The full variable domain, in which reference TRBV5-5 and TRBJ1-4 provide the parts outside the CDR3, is DAGVTQSPTHLIKTRGQQVTLRCSPISGHKSVSWYQQVLGQGPQFIFQYYEKEERGRGNFPDRFSARQFPNYSSELNVNALLLGDSALYLCASSSARGTANEKLFFGSGTQLSVL.

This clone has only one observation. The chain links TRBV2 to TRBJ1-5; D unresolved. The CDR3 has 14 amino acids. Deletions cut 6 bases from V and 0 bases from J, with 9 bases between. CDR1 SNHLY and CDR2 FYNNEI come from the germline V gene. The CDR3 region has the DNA TGTGCCAGCAGGGACGGATATAGCAATCAGCCCCAGCATTTT. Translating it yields CASRDGYSNQPQHF.

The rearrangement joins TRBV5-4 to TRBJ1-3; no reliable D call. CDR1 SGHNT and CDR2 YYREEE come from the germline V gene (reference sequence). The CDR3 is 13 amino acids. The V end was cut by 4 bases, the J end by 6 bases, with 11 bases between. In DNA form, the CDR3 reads TGTGCCAGCAGCCACGGACTGGAAAACACCATATATTTT. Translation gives CASSHGLENTIYF.

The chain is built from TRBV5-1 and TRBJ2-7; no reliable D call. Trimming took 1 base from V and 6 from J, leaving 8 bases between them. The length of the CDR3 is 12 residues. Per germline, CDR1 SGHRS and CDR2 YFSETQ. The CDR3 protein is CASSLSAGEQYF. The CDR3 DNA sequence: TGCGCCAGCAGCTTGAGCGCCGGCGAGCAGTACTTC.

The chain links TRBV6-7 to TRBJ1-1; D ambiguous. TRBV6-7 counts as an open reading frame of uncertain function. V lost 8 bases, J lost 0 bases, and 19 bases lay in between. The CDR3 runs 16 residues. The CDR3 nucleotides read TGTGCCAGCGTAAAGACGGTCCGGCCCATGAACACTGAAGCTTTCTTT. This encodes CASVKTVRPMNTEAFF.

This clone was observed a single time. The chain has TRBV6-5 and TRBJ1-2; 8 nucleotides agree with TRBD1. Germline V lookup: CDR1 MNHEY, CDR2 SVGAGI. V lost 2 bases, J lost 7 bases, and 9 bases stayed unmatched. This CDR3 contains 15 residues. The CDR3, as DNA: TGTGCCAGCAGTTACCGAGGACAGGGCATGGCTGGCTACACCTTC. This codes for CASSYRGQGMAGYTF.

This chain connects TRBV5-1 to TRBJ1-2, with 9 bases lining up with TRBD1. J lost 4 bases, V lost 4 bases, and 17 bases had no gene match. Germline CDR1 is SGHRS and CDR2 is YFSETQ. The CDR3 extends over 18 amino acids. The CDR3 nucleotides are TGCGCCAGCAGCCTAAATCCGGGACAGGGCTTGTTCCTCTATGGCTACACCTTC. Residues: CASSLNPGQGLFLYGYTF.

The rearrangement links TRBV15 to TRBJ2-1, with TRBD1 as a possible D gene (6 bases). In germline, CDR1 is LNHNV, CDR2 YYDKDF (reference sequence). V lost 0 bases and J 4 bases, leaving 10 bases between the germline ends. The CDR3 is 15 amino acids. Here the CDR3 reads CATSREAGTYNEQFF. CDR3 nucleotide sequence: TGTGCCACCAGCAGAGAGGCAGGGACATACAATGAGCAGTTCTTC.

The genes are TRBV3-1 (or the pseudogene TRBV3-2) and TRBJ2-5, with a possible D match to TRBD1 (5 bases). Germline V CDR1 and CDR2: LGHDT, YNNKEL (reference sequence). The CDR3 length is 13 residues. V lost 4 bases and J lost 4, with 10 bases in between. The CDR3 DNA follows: TGTGCCAGCAGCCTAAAAGGGGTAGAGACCCAGTACTTC. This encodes CASSLKGVETQYF.

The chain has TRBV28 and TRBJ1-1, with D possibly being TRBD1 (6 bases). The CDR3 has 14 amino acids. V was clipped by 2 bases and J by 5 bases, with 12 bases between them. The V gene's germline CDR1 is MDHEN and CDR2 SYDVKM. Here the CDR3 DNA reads TGTGCCAGCAGTTTACAAGGGGGTGCGACTGAAGCTTTCTTT. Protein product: CASSLQGGATEAFF.

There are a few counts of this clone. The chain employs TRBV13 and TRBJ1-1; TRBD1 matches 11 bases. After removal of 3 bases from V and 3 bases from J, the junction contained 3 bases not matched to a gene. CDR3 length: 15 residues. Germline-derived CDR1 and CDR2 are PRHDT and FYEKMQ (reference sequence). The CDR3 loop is CASSFGQGAYTEAFF. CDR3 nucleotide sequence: TGTGCCAGCAGCTTCGGACAGGGGGCTTACACTGAAGCTTTCTTT. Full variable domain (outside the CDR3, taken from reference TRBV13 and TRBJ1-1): AAGVIQSPRHLIKEKRETATLKCYPIPRHDTVYWYQQGPGQDPQFLISFYEKMQSDKGSIPDRFSAQQFSDYHSELNMSSLELGDSALYFCASSFGQGAYTEAFFGQGTRLTVV.

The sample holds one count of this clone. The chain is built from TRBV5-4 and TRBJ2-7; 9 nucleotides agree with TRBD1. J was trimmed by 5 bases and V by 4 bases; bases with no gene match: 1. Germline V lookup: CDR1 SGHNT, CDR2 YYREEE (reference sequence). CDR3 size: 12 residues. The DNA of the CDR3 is TGTGCCAGCAGCGGGACAGGGAACGAGCAGTACTTC. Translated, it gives CASSGTGNEQYF.

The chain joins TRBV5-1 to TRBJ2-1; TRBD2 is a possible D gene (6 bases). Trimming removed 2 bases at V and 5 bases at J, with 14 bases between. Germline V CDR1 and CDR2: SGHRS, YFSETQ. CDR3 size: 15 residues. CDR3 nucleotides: TGCGCCAGCAGCTTTCGTCCACGCGGGAACAATGAGCAGTTCTTC. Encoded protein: CASSFRPRGNNEQFF.

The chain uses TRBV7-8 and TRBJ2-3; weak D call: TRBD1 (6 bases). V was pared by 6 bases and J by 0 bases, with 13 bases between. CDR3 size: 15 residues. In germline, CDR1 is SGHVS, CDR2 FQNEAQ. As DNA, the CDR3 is TGTGCCAGCAGATGGGGGCGAGAAAGCACAGATACGCAGTATTTT. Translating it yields CASRWGRESTDTQYF.